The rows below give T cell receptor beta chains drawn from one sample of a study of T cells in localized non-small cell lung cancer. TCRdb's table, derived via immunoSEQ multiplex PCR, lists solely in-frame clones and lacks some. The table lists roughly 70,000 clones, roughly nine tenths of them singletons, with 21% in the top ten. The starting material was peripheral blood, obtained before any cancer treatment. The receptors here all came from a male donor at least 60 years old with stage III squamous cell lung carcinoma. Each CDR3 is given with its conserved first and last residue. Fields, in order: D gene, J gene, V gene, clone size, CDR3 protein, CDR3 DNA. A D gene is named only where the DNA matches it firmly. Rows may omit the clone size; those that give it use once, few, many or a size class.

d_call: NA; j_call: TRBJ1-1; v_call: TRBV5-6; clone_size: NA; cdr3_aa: CASSSWGRGNTEAFF; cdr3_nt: TGTGCCAGCAGCTCTTGGGGCAGGGGGAACACTGAAGCTTTCTTT
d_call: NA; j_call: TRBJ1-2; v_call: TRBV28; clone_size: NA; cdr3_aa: CASSSPESVVTAYGYTF; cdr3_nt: TGTGCCAGCAGTTCACCCGAATCGGTTGTCACAGCCTATGGCTACACCTTC
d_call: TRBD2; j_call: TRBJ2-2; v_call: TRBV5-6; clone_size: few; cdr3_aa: CASSLSGGPMTGELFF; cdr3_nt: TGTGCCAGCAGCTTGTCGGGGGGGCCAATGACCGGGGAGCTGTTTTTT
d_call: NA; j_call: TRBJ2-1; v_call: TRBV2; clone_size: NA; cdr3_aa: CASTTALRQFF; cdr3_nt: TGTGCCAGCACTACAGCCTTGCGGCAGTTCTTC
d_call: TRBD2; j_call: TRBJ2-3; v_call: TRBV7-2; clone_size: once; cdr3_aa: CASSHRTSGGLTNTQYF; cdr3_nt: TGTGCCAGCAGCCACCGGACTAGCGGGGGGCTCACGAATACGCAGTATTTT
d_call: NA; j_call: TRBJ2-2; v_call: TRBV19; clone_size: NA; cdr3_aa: CASSLAGKLNTGELFF; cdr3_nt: TGTGCCAGTAGTTTGGCGGGGAAGTTAAACACCGGGGAGCTGTTTTTT
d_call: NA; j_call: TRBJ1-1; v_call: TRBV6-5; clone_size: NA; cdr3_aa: CASITGPTEAFF; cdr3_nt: TGTGCCAGCATTACAGGACCCACTGAAGCTTTCTTT
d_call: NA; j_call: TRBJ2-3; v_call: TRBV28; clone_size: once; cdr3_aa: CASSFNRASRSDTQYF; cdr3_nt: TGTGCCAGCAGTTTTAACAGGGCTAGTCGCTCAGATACGCAGTATTTT
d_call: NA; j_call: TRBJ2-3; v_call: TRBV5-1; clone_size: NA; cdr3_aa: CASSLEGGADTQYF; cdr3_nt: TGCGCCAGCAGCTTGGAGGGGGGAGCAGATACGCAGTATTTT
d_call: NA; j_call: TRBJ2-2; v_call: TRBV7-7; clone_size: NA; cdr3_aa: CASSLEQSPGGELFF; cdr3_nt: TGTGCCAGCAGCTTAGAACAGTCTCCCGGCGGGGAGCTGTTTTTT
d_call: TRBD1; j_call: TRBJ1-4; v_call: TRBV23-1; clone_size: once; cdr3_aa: CASSQLDRVNANEKLFF; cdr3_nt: TGCGCCAGCAGTCAATTAGACAGGGTTAATGCTAATGAAAAACTGTTTTTT
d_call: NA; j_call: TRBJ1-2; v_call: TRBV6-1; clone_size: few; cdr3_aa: CASSARGEIDGYTF; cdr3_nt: TGTGCCAGCAGCGCGAGGGGGGAGATAGATGGCTACACCTTC
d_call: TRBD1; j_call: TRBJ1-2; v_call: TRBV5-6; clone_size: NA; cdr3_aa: CASSQRQGPNYGYTF; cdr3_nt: TGTGCCAGCAGTCAGAGACAGGGGCCTAACTATGGCTACACCTTC
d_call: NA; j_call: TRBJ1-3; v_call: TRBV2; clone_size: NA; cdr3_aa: CASSRGFFSGNTIYF; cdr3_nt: TGTGCCAGCAGTAGAGGGTTCTTCTCTGGAAACACCATATATTTT
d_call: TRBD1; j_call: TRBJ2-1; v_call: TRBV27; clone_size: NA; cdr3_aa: CASSFRTGVGDEQFF; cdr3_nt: TGTGCCAGCAGTTTCAGGACAGGGGTCGGCGATGAGCAGTTCTTC
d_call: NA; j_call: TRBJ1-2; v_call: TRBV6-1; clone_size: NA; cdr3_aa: CASRSGPGGYTF; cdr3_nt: TGTGCCAGCAGATCAGGCCCTGGGGGCTACACCTTC
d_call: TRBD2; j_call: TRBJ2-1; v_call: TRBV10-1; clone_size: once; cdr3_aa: CASDTRTSGGSYNEQFF; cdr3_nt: TGCGCCAGCGACACCAGGACTAGCGGGGGCTCCTACAATGAGCAGTTCTTC
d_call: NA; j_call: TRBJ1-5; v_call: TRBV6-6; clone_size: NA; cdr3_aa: CASSYVGSSNQPQHF; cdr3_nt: TGTGCCAGCAGTTACGTAGGCAGTAGCAATCAGCCCCAGCATTTT
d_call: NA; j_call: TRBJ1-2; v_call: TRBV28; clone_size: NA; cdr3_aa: CASSSLVEPDLPYTF; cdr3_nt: TGTGCCAGCAGTTCCTTAGTGGAGCCTGATTTACCCTACACCTTC
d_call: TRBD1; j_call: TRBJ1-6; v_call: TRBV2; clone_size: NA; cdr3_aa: CASSDGRGHSPLHF; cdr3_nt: TGTGCCAGCAGTGACGGCAGGGGGCATTCACCCCTCCACTTT
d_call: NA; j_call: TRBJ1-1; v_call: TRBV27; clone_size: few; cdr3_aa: CASSLRWNTEAFF; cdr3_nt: TGTGCCAGCAGTTTGCGGTGGAACACTGAAGCTTTCTTT
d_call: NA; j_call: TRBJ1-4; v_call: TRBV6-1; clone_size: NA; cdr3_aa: CASTQAGLGGEKLFF; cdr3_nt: TGTGCCAGCACCCAGGCAGGGCTCGGCGGTGAAAAACTGTTTTTT
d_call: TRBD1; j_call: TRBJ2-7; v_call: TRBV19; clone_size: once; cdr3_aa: CASSSRTGLSYEQYF; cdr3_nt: TGTGCCAGTAGTTCTCGGACAGGGCTATCCTACGAGCAGTACTTC
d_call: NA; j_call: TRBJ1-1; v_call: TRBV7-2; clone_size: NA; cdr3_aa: CASSLDWGSTEAFF; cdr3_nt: TGTGCCAGCAGCTTAGACTGGGGGAGCACTGAAGCTTTCTTT
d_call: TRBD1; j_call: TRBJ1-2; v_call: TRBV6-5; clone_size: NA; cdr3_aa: CASSYSGQGSSTF; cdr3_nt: TGTGCCAGCAGTTATTCCGGACAGGGCTCCTCCACCTTC
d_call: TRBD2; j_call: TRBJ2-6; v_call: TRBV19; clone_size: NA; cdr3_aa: CASTPWGGVNSGANVLTF; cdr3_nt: TGTGCCAGTACCCCCTGGGGGGGGGTGAACTCTGGGGCCAACGTCCTGACTTTC
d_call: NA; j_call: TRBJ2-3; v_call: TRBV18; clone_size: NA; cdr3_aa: CASSPRAGKLGSDTQYF; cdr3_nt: TGTGCCAGCTCACCAAGGGCAGGGAAGTTGGGGTCAGATACGCAGTATTTT
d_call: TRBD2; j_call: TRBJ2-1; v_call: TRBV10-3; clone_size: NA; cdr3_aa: CAISGRLAGNEQFF; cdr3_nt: TGTGCCATCAGTGGGAGGCTAGCGGGAAATGAGCAGTTCTTC
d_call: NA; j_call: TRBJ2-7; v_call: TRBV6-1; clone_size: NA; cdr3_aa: CASSPGGALYEQYF; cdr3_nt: TGTGCCAGCAGCCCTGGAGGGGCCCTCTACGAGCAGTACTTC
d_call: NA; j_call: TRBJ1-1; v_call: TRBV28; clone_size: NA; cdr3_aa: CASSLLGTEAFF; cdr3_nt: TGTGCCAGCAGTTTATTGGGCACTGAAGCTTTCTTT
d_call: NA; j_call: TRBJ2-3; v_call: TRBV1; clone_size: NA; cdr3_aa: CTSSDSGSTDTQYF; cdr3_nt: TGCACCAGCTCCGACAGCGGTAGCACAGATACGCAGTATTTT
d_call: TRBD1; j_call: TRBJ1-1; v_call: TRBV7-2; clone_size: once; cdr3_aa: CASSPTGVGGTEAFF; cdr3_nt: TGTGCCAGCAGCCCTACAGGGGTTGGTGGCACTGAAGCTTTCTTT
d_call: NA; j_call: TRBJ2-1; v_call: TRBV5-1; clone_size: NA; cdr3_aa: CASGTDVYNEQFF; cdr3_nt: TGCGCCAGCGGGACGGATGTATACAATGAGCAGTTCTTC
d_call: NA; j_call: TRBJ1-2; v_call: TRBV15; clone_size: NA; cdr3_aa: CATSRDINLAGRASGYTF; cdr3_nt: TGTGCCACCAGCAGAGATATTAATCTGGCGGGGAGGGCCAGTGGCTACACCTTC
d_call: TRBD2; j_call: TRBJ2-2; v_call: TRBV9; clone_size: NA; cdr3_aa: CASSTLAGYTGELFF; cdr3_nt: TGTGCCAGCAGCACACTAGCGGGGTACACCGGGGAGCTGTTTTTT
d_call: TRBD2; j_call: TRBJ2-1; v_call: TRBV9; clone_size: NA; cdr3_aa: CASSVEIRGPGGEQFF; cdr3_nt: TGTGCCAGCAGCGTAGAGATCCGCGGTCCGGGGGGTGAGCAGTTCTTC
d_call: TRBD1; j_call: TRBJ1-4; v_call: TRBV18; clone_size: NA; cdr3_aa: CASSPRDSSTNEKLFF; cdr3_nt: TGTGCCAGCTCACCTCGGGACAGCTCAACTAATGAAAAACTGTTTTTT
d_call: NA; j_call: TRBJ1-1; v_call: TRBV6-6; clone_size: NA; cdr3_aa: CASSSGYTEAFF; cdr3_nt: TGTGCCAGCAGTTCGGGGTACACTGAAGCTTTCTTT
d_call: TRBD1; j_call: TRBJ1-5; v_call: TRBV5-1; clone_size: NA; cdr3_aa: CASSLDGTVNQPQHF; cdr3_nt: TGCGCCAGCAGCTTGGATGGGACAGTCAATCAGCCCCAGCATTTT
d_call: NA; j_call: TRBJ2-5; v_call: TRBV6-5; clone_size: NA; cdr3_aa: CASSAGTNVETQYF; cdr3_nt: TGTGCCAGCAGTGCCGGGACAAATGTTGAGACCCAGTACTTC
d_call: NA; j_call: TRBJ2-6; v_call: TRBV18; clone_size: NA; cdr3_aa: CASSPRRGGFGANVLTF; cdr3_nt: TGTGCCAGCTCACCACGCAGGGGGGGTTTTGGGGCCAACGTCCTGACTTTC
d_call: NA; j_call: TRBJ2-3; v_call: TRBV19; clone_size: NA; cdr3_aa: CASSTRSRVSTDTQYF; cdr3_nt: TGTGCCAGTAGTACACGGTCCAGGGTTAGCACAGATACGCAGTATTTT
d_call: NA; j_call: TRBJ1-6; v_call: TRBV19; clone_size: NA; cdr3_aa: CASSIMGDSPLHF; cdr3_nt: TGTGCCAGTAGTATAATGGGAGATTCACCCCTCCACTTT
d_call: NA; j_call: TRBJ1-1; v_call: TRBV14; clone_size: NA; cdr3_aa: CASSPQVNTEAFF; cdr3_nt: TGTGCCAGCAGCCCACAGGTGAACACTGAAGCTTTCTTT
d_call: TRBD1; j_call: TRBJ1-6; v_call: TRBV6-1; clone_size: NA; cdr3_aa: CARREGAGENSPLHF; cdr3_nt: TGTGCCAGGAGGGAGGGGGCGGGGGAAAATTCACCCCTCCACTTT
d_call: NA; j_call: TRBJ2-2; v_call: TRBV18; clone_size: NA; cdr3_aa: CASSPRTYTGELFF; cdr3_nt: TGTGCCAGCTCACCGAGGACCTACACCGGGGAGCTGTTTTTT
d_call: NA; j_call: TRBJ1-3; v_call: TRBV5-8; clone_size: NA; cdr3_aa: CASSLRQDSFSGNTIYF; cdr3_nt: TGTGCCAGCAGCTTACGACAGGATTCTTTCTCTGGAAACACCATATATTTT
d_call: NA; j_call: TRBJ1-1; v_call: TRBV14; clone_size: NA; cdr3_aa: CASSQGSEAFF; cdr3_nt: TGTGCCAGCAGCCAAGGTTCTGAAGCTTTCTTT
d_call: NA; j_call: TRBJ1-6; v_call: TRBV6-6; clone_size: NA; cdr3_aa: CASSLTGPKGNSPLHF; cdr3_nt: TGTGCCAGCAGCCTGACAGGACCCAAGGGAAATTCACCCCTCCACTTT
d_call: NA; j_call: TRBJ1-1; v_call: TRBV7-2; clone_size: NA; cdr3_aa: CASSAAIQNTEAFF; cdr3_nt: TGTGCCAGCAGCGCGGCGATCCAGAACACTGAAGCTTTCTTT
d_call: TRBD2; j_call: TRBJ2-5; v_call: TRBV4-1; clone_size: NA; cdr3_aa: CASSQGTSGGEETQYF; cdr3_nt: TGCGCCAGCAGCCAGGGGACTAGCGGGGGGGAGGAGACCCAGTACTTC
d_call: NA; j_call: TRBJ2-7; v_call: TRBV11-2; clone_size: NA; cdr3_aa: CASSLARYEQYF; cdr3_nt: TGTGCCAGCAGCTTGGCCAGATACGAGCAGTACTTC
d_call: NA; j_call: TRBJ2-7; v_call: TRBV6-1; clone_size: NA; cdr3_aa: CASSLSGYGYEQYF; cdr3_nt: TGTGCCAGCAGCCTTTCAGGGTATGGTTACGAGCAGTACTTC
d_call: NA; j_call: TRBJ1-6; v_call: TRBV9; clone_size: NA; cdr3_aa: CASSLSPSSPLHF; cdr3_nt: TGTGCCAGCAGCCTCTCCCCCTCCTCACCCCTCCACTTT
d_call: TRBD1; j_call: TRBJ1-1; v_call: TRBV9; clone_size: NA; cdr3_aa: CASSVDGQGASEAFF; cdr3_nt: TGTGCCAGCAGCGTAGATGGACAGGGGGCATCTGAAGCTTTCTTT